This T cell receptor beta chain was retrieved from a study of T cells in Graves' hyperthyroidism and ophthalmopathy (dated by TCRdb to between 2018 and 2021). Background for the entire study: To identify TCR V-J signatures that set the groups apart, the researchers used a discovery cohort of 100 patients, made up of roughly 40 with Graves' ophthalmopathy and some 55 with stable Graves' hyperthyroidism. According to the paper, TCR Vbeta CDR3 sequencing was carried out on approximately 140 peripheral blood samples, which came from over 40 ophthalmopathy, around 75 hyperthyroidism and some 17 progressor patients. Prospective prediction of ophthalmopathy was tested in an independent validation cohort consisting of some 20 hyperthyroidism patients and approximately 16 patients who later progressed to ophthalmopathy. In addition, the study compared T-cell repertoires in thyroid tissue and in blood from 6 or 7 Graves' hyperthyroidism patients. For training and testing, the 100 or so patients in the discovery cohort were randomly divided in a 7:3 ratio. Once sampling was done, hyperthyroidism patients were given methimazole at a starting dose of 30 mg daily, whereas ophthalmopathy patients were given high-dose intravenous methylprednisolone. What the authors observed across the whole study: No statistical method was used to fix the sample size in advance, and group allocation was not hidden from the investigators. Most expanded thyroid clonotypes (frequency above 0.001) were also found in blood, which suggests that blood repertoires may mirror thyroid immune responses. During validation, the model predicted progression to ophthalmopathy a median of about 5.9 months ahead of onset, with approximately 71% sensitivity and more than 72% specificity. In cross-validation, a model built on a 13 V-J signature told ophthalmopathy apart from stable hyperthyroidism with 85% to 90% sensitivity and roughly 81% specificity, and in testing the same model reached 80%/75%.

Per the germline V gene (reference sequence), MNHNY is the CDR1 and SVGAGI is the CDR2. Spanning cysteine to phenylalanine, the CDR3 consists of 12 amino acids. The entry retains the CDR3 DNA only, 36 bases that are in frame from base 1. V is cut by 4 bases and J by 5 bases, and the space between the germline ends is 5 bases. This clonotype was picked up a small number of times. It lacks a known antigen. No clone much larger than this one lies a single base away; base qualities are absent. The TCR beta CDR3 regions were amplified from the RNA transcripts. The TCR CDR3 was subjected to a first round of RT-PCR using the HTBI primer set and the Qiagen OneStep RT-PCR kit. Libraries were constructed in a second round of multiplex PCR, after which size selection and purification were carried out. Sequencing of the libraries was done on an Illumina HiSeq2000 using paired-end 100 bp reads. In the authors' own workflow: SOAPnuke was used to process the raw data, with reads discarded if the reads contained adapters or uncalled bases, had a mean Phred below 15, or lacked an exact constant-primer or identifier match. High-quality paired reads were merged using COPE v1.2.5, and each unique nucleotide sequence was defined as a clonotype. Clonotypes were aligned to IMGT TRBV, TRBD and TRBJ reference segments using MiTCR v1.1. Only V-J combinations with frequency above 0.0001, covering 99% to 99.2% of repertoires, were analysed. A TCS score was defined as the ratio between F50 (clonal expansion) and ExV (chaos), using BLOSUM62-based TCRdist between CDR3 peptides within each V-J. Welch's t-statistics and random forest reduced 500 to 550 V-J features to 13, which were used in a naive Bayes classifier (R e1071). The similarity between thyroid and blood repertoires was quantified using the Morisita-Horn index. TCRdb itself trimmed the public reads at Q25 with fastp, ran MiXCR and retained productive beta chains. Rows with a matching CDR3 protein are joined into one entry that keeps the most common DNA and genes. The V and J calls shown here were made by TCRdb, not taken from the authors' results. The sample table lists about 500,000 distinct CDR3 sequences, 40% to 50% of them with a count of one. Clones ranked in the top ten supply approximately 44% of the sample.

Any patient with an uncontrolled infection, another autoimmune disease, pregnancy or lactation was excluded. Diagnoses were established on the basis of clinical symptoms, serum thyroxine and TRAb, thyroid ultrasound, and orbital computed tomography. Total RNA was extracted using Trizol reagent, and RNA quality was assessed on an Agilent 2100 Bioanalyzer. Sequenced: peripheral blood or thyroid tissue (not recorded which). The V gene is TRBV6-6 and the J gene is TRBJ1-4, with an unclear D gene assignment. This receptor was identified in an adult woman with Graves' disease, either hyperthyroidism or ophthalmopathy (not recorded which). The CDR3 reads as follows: CASSLENEKLFF. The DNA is TGTGCCAGCAGTTTAGAGAATGAAAAACTGTTTTTT.